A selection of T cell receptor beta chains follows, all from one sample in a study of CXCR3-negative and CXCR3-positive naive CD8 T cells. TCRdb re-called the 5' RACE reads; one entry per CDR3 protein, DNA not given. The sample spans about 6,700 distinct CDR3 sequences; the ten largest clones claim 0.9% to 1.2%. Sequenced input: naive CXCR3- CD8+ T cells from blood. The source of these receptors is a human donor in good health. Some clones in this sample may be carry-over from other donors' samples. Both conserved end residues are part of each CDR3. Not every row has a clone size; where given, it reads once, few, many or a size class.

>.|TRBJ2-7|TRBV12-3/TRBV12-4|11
CASPGGYEQYF
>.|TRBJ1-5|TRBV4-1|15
CASSQETQSNQPQHF
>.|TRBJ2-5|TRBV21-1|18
CASTRARNSGQGEETQYF
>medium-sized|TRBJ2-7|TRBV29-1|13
CSVEVAGSYEQYF
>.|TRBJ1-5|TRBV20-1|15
CSARDSQGANQPQHF
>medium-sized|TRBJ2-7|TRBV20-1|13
CSAFAASSYEQYF
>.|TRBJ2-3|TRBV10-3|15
CAISISGRDTDTQYF
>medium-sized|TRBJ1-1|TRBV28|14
CASSFGTGDTEAFF
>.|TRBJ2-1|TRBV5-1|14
CASSLTGGLNEQFF
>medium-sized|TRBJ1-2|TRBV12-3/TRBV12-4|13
CASSLSVDYGYTF
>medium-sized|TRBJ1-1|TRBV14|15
CASSRDRELNTEAFF
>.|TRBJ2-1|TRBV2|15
CASPLLAASYNEQFF
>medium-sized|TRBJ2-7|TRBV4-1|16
CASSQDPRSSSYEQYF
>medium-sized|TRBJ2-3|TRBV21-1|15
CASRVRGRVGDTQYF
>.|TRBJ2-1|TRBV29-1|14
CSVEAIPNYNEQFF
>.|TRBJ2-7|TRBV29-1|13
CSAELAATYEQYF
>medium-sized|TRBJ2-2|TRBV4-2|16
CASSQPLALNTGELFF
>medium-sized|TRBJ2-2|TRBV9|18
CASSVEVGLAGNTGELFF
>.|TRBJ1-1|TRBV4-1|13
CASREEGGAEAFF
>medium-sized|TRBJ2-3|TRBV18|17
CASSLTGPQRSTDTQYF
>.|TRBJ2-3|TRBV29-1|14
CSVPTGATTDTQYF
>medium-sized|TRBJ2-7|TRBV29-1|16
CSVEDDSGTGRYEQYF
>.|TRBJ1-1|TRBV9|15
CASSGNRNRLTEAFF
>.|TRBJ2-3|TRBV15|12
CATSRDPDTQYF
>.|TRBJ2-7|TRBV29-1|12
CSVEDSSYEQYF
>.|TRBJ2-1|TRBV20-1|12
CTLGPWDNEQFF
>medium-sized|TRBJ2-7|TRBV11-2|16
CASSLPGAWVPDEQYF
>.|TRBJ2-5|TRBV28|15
CASSSRNRGQETQYF
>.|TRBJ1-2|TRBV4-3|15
CASSQDQVGNYGYTF
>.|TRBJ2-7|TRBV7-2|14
CASSLGIESGEQYF
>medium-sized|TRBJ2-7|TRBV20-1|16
CSARDSRGEHRYEQYF
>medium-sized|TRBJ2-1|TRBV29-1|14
CSVEGTGGDNEQFF
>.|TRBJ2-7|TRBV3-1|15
CASSLVGPVPYEQYF
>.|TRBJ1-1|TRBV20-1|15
CSARDPAQGAGEAFF
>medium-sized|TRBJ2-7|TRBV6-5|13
CASNLEWGTEQYF
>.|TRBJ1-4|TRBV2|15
CASRPMGGVREKLFF
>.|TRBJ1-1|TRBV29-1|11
CSFPTGLEAFF
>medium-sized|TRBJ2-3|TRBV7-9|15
CASSQTTGTLDTQYF
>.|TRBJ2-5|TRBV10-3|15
CAISDEREGGETQYF
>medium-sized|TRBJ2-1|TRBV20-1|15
CSARERTGPYNEQFF